Listed here is a single T cell receptor beta chain. Its antigen is currently not known. No much larger clonotype is one base removed from it; base qualities were not supplied. Genomic DNA was isolated from the sorted cells so that the TCRbeta CDR3 region could be sequenced. The immunoSEQ Assay was used to sequence the TCRbeta CDR3 regions. In TCRdb, the immuneACCESS table is reduced to in-frame sequences with V and J assigned. These tables do not hold every clone; where another copy was compared, an unresolved V gene accounts for under half, and the others remain unexplained. Across this sample there are about 54,000 clones, with about nine tenths seen only once. Of the sample, around 12% is held by the ten largest clones. The data were taken from a study of OX40 agonist ivuxolimab in advanced cancers. Context from the whole study: Ivuxolimab was an agonistic, fully human IgG2 monoclonal antibody directed against OX40 (CD134), a costimulatory receptor. Intravenous ivuxolimab was administered to patients every 2 weeks at six dose levels: 0.01, 0.1, 0.3, 1.5, 3 and 10 mg/kg. Of the roughly 51 patients in dose escalation, about 20 had hepatocellular carcinoma, about 15 had melanoma, 9 had renal cell carcinoma and 9 had head and neck cancer. In the dose-escalation cohort, roughly 80% of patients were male, and the mean age was roughly 60 years, with a range of roughly 20 to 79. Prior anti-PD-1, anti-PD-L1 or anti-CTLA-4 therapy was permitted, and checkpoint inhibitors had been received by roughly 40% of dose-escalation patients. Three dose-escalation patients achieved partial responses, one with hepatocellular carcinoma and two with cutaneous melanoma. The purpose of peripheral TCRbeta sequencing was to test whether ivuxolimab changed TCR sequence diversity and led to clonal T-cell expansion. The paper reports the monotherapy dose-escalation portion (N of about 51 patients) of the phase I ivuxolimab trial. The investigation overall reported the following: Antigen specificity was not determined for the clonally expanded peripheral T cells. Low levels of normalized T-cell clonal expansion were also seen in some patients who did not respond. On average, CD8+ T cells showed more expanded clones than CD4+ T cells after ivuxolimab. In the 0.1-3.0 mg/kg groups, partial responders were among the patients with the lowest normalized peripheral clonal expansion, particularly in CD8+ T cells. At doses from 0.1 to 3.0 mg/kg, clonal expansion was seen in both CD4+ and CD8+ blood T cells between baseline and week 6.

The trial excluded patients who had a history of autoimmune disease or were on systemic immunosuppression. Peripheral blood for TCR sequencing was collected from all dose cohorts at baseline, on cycle 4 day 1, and on cycle 7 day 1. The samples were drawn from a first-in-human, open-label, multicenter phase I dose-escalation trial of ivuxolimab. Adults with locally advanced or metastatic melanoma, renal cell carcinoma, hepatocellular carcinoma or head and neck squamous cell carcinoma were enrolled in the trial. Before TCR sequencing, CD4+ and CD8+ T cells were separately sorted from peripheral blood. Trimmed from V: 3 bases; trimmed from J: 5 bases; junction bases lacking a gene match: 3. The germline V gene gives CDR1 as MNHNS and CDR2 as SASEGT. The cysteine opens and the phenylalanine closes a CDR3 of 15 amino acids. The CDR3 DNA has 45 bases and is translated from base 1.

The sample here was CD4+ or CD8+ T cells sorted from blood, taken in a trial of the OX40 agonist ivuxolimab. The V and J genes are TRBV6-1 and TRBJ2-3, and 12 bases in between align with TRBD1. The source is an adult with an advanced solid tumor such as melanoma, head and neck, liver or kidney cancer. The DNA sequence is as follows: TGTGCCAGCAGTGAGGGACAGGGGGCAGGAGATACGCAGTATTTT. This is translated as CASSEGQGAGDTQYF.